The source of this T cell receptor beta chain is a study of cytomegalovirus exposure and HLA in healthy donors (dated by TCRdb to the late 2010s). For the study in its entirety: An earlier analysis of more than 550 of the donors reported approximately 280 Gb of sequence data and 117 million unique TCR beta sequences obtained from around 180 million T cells. An early release covering 550 to 700 HLA-typed donors comprised about 300 gigabases of sequencing data and some 79 million unique TCR sequences. The study combined high-throughput TCR immunosequencing, statistical association of individual TCRs with disease status, and machine learning to predict cytomegalovirus infection status. Several DR-DQ haplotypes were handled as single units for association and clustering, since linkage in the cohort was strong. In the later analysis, no new phenotypic data were used to find candidate immune exposures; instead, reliance was placed on TCR beta sequences and their occurrence across donors. Both class I and class II loci were covered by HLA typing, at four-digit resolution. The study aimed to test whether cataloging public T cell receptors could reveal signatures of past pathogen exposure. Every discovery cohort repertoire had been produced on one sequencing platform. Genome-wide SNP genotypes for about 55% of the 666 donors were used in a later genetic analysis, which treated that subset as a discovery cohort. Among some 400 genotyped donors of the cohort, an average of 235,054 unique TCR beta nucleotide sequences were sequenced per donor, approximately 20% of them non-productive. In a later analysis, previously published TCR beta repertoires from about 670 donors were re-analyzed and high-resolution HLA genotyping was added so that TCR occurrence patterns could be studied. The number of typed donors differed by locus: 629-630 for A, B, C, DRB1 and DQB1; some 500 for DQA1; fewer than 610 for DPA1; and some 470 for DPB1. Of the 300 to 500 genotyped donors, approximately 81% were placed in the genetic ancestry cluster associated with self-reported Caucasian donors. A separate validation cohort of about 110 different subjects was used in addition to the 666-subject first cohort. To decide whether each TCR beta V gene segment behaved as functional or pseudogenic, an earlier analysis of some 570 of the donors relied on high-throughput TCR beta sequencing. The study used immunosequencing to profile the T cell repertoires of several hundred subjects and linked those repertoires to cytomegalovirus serostatus. Donor age, sex, ethnicity and CMV serostatus were compiled together with the repertoire data.

In the germline V gene, CDR1 corresponds to SGHDT and CDR2 to YYEEEE. CDR3 length: 15 amino acids, cysteine to phenylalanine. Only the CDR3 DNA stays, 45 bases, in frame from base 1. V and J are truncated by 1 base and 5 bases respectively, leaving an intervening sequence of 16 bases. The study at large found these results: According to a later analysis, most CMV-associated TCR beta chains appeared to be HLA-restricted, and the HLA associations seemed to be driven largely by CMV exposure. Because HLA typing was unavailable for some donors at each locus, only the typed subset was used in association tests. Correlated functional status among segregating V segments might reflect linkage disequilibrium, but an unknown experimental factor could not be ruled out. At a false discovery rate of 0.05, a later analysis linked fewer than 20,000 TCR beta sequences to specific HLA alleles. The cohort was sequenced for TCR beta chains only, and without alpha or paired-chain data the features that could be detected were limited. The earlier analysis of about 600 of the donors excluded some 16 rarely observed V segments, including chromosome 9 orphons, because counts were too low. Sequencing depth was assumed to be roughly uniform across donors in the presence/absence analyses, though that assumption may not hold. According to a later genetic analysis, donors in an Asian-associated ancestry cluster had fewer N-insertions in productive TCRs than the approximately 700-donor mean. A further reported finding was that TCR beta sequences accurately predicted the HLA-A and HLA-B alleles for most subjects in the first cohort. A later analysis reported that several top co-occurrence clusters appeared linked to parvovirus B19, influenza, CMV and Epstein-Barr virus. Because the 87-base-pair reads could not distinguish some IMGT-functional V segments, including TRBV6-2 and TRBV6-3, those segments were excluded. In a later analysis, TCR association rates were found to vary across HLA loci, with the most associated TCRs seen for DRB1 alleles and the fewest for HLA-C alleles. Most TCR sequences were seen in very few donors, while some public TCRs were found in many individuals. In a later genetic analysis, a missense DCLRE1C variant was associated with V-gene and J-gene trimming of TCR beta chains, and the association was replicated in an independent cohort. According to the authors, the approach could potentially be generalized to other disease states and immunological phenotypes. For the cohort, immune exposure information was limited to CMV serostatus. Compared with equally common non-associated chains, HLA-associated TCR beta chains in a later analysis were more clonally expanded and had lower generation probabilities. Assigning TCR associations to individual alleles was difficult when HLA alleles, especially DR and DQ, strongly co-occurred. An earlier analysis of around 540 of the donors showed that most TCR beta V segments appeared in productive rearrangements either about 87% or about 30% of the time, which broadly matched IMGT annotations. A cluster of highly shared sequence variants was judged likely to be a technical artifact of the sequencing pipeline. A total of 164 TCR beta chains were listed by the study as associated with cytomegalovirus. The classifier was reported to diagnose cytomegalovirus status with high specificity and sensitivity in both the original and validation cohorts. In vitro tests confirmed that a few of the cytomegalovirus-associated TCR beta chains recognize cytomegalovirus antigens.

The cohort was made up of several hundred healthy bone marrow donors. At the time of sampling, every cohort member was nominally healthy, though immune exposures that went unrecorded were likely present. The donor tested CMV seronegative and was one of the 352 seronegative cohort members. Each donor provided a peripheral blood sample, and peripheral blood mononuclear cells were used for TCR beta sequencing. Genomic DNA was extracted from the blood cell samples with the Qiagen DNeasy Blood Extraction Kit. In regard to this clone: It has no known antigen specificity. The sample holds no much larger clone one base away, and base qualities are not on file.

The library was produced with the immunoSEQ multiplex PCR assay. For the multiplex PCR, a mixture combining 60 forward primers for TCR Vbeta segments and 13 reverse primers for TCR Jbeta segments was used. The CDR3 region of rearranged TCR beta genes was amplified from genomic DNA with a multiplex PCR assay. Amplified TCR beta libraries were sequenced as 87-base-pair reads on the Illumina HiSeq System. On the study's bioinformatics: A later analysis tallied 75 million to 95 million unique TCR beta chains across the 666 repertoires, and around 12 million of those chains were shared by two or more donors. Raw reads were error-corrected and collapsed into unique sequences with a nearest-neighbor algorithm that merged closely related sequences to remove PCR and sequencing errors. V, D and J gene segments were assigned by aligning CDR3 sequences to IMGT reference sequences. For a sequence to be retained, a match of at least six nucleotides to both a V gene segment and a J gene segment was required. A rearrangement counted as productive if the CDR3 had no stop codons and remained in frame with V and J, and every other rearrangement counted as non-productive. Following IMGT convention, CDR3 was defined as the stretch from the second conserved V-encoded cysteine to the conserved J-encoded phenylalanine. In an earlier analysis of 500 to 650 of the donors, sequences lacking an unambiguous match to a single V gene segment were excluded. An earlier analysis of several hundred of the donors called V segments functional above 56.7% productive rearrangements and segregating when the between-donor standard deviation exceeded 5%. A statistical classification framework was built to diagnose cytomegalovirus status from the catalog of TCR beta chain sequences. In a later analysis, TCR nucleotide sequences were compared against IMGT/GENE-DB human TR gene sequences so that V and J genes could be assigned. A later analysis assigned CDR3 sequences and most-parsimonious VDJ recombination scenarios with the TCRdist pipeline. In a later analysis, every TCR beta chain was defined by the combination of its CDR3 amino acid sequence and its V-gene family, and reads without a unique V-gene family were dropped. A later analysis removed 500 to 600 highly shared, low-generation-probability nucleotide sequences to deal with suspected cross-contamination and a sequencing artifact. In a later analysis, a clonal expansion index was calculated for each public chain from normalized within-repertoire ranks of inferred template counts. A later analysis computed generation probabilities with a VDJ recombination model fitted to out-of-frame rearrangements, and checked the results against IGoR. Hypergeometric tests were used in a later analysis to score TCR-TCR, TCR-HLA and TCR-CMV co-occurrence, with a repertoire-size bias correction applied to the TCR pairs. To estimate false discovery rates, a later analysis permuted the HLA or CMV assignments 20 times. In a later analysis, co-occurring TCRs were grouped using DBSCAN, with TCRdist sequence similarity added in when clustering inside HLA-allele-positive subsets. Repertoires with fewer than 30,000 or more than 120,000 public chains were left out of co-occurrence clustering, as were about 5 repertoires with anomalous nucleotide sharing. TCRdb limited this immuneACCESS table to in-frame rearrangements with V and J called. A share of clones is missing; checked studies link under half to unresolved V genes, and the rest is unexplained. D and trimming were read from the DNA, whereas the V and J calls and clone size are those reported in that table. Recorded for this sample are around 300,000 clones; around 90% of them occurred a single time. Less than 2.5% of the sample rests with the top ten.

Input material: PBMCs. The receptor was isolated from a woman under 30 in good health and CMV-seronegative. Recombination connected TRBV5-6 to TRBJ2-7; D gene: possibly TRBD2, on 5 matching bases. The CDR3 region has the sequence CASSLIDRDPHEQYF. The bases are TGTGCCAGCAGCTTGATCGATCGGGATCCCCACGAGCAGTACTTC.